This TCR beta chain was recorded in a study of shared clonotypes between healthy human individuals. Points from the study as a whole: It was observed that 5% to 6.5% of naive CD4 clonotypes were shared across a handful of donors. Larger richness was generally estimated for naive than memory subsets.

With respect to this clone: The antigen remains undetermined.

Germline V gives CDR1 SGHNT, CDR2 YENEEA. The CDR3 extends over 15 amino acids. Trimming cost V 5 bases and J 6 bases; bases outside gene matches: 7. Splitting of each subset's genomic DNA was done evenly across several immunoSEQ plates. The data were produced by immunoSEQ multiplex PCR, yet TCRdb's version contains in-frame clones alone and is incomplete. The repertoire consists of about 700,000 clones, with roughly 70% occurring once and the leading ten covering roughly 1.7%. This TCR derives from a woman aged 30 to 39 in good health. What was sequenced was memory CD4+ T cells sorted from blood. Regarding subset: CD45RA-negative fraction. The chain recombines TRBV11-3 with TRBJ2-2, with 9 bases matching TRBD2. The DNA for the CDR3 is TGTGCCAGCAGCCCCGGGATAGCGGGAGCCGGGGAGCTGTTTTTT. This sequence encodes CASSPGIAGAGELFF.